This paragraph covers one TCR beta chain sequence. Its antigen is undetermined. The data originate from a study of cytomegalovirus exposure and HLA in healthy donors. Study-level points and caveats: Later analysis identified several of the most significant clusters that appeared linked to common viral pathogens.

60 Vbeta and 13 Jbeta primers were used in PCR. Measured with immunoSEQ multiplex PCR; TCRdb has only the in-frame clones, and not every one. This table holds over 150,000 clones, about four fifths found once. The CDR3 spans 13 residues. The germline V and J ends were trimmed by 6 bases and 0 bases, with 9 bases remaining between them. Germline values: CDR1 MNHEY, CDR2 SMNVEV (reference sequence). Sequencing used PBMCs. The origin of this receptor is a boy younger than 10 in good health and CMV-seronegative. The chain couples TRBV27 to TRBJ2-7; possible D gene TRBD1, 6 bases. For the CDR3, the DNA is TGTGCCAGCAGATTGGACAGCTCCTACGAGCAGTACTTC. This encodes CASRLDSSYEQYF.